This T cell receptor (beta chain) was sequenced in a study of shared clonotypes between healthy human individuals. As for the study in general: Three CD4 naive, three CD4 memory, two CD8 naive and one CD8 memory plate were used per donor. Findings and caveats of the study: Memory subsets generally showed smaller estimated richness than naive subsets did.

The V gene's germline CDR1 is KGHSH and CDR2 LQKENI. Trimming cost V 3 bases and J 7 bases, with 4 bases left between them. This CDR3 has 11 residues. This clone was observed a few times. What it binds is not known. Distinct nucleotide sequences in the sample also encode this CDR3. Deep-level running was used for the assay. Authors' methods: ImmunoSEQ supplied junction-only sequences lacking quality scores, so filtering was different. Method: immunoSEQ multiplex PCR; TCRdb's copy keeps in-frame clones and lacks some. D and trimming come from the DNA, and the V and J calls and clone size come from that table. Among about 1.5 million clones listed, 95% to 99% were seen once.

What was sequenced was naive CD4+ T cells sorted from blood. Subset specified: CD45RA+ positively selected. The chain joins TRBV18 to TRBJ2-1; D is undetermined. The TCR comes from a man younger than 45 in good health. This CDR3 reads CASSPGNEQFF. In nucleotides, the CDR3 is TGTGCCAGCTCACCGGGGAATGAGCAGTTCTTC.